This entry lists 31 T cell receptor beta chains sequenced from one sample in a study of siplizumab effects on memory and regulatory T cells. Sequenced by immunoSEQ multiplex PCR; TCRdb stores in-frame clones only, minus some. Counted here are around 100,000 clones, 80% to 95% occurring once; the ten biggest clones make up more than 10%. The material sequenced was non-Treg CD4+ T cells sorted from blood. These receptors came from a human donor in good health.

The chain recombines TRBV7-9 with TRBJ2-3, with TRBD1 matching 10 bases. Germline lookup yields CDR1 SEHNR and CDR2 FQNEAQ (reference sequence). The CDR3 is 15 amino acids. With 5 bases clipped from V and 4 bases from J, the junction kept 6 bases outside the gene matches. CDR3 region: CASSQGQGMADTQYF. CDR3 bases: TGTGCCAGCAGCCAGGGACAGGGGATGGCAGATACGCAGTATTTT. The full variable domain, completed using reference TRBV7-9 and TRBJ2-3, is DTGVSQNPRHKITKRGQNVTFRCDPISEHNRLYWYRQTLGQGPEFLTYFQNEAQLEKSRLLSDRFSAERPKGSFSTLEIQRTEQGDSAMYLCASSQGQGMADTQYFGPGTRLTVL.

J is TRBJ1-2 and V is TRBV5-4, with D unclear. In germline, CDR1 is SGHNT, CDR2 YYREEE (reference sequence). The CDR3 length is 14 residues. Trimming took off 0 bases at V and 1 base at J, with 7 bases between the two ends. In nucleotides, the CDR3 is TGTGCCAGCAGCTTGGTTAGCCTTAACTATGGCTACACCTTC. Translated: CASSLVSLNYGYTF. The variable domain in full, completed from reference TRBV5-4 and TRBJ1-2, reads ETGVTQSPTHLIKTRGQQVTLRCSSQSGHNTVSWYQQALGQGPQFIFQYYREEENGRGNFPPRFSGLQFPNYSSELNVNALELDDSALYLCASSLVSLNYGYTFGSGTRLTVV.

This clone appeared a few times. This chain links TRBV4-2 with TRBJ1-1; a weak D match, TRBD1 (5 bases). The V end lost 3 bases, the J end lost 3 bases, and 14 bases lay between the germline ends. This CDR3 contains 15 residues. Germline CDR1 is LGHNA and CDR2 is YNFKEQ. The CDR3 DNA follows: TGTGCCAGCAGCCAGTCGGACGGGACCCACACTGAAGCTTTCTTT. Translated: CASSQSDGTHTEAFF.

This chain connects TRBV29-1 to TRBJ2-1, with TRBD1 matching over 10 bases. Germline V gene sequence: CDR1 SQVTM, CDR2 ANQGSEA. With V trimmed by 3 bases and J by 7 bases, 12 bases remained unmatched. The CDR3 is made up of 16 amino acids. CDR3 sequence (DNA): TGCAGCGTTGATAAAGTGACAGGGGGCACTGGAAATGAGCAGTTCTTC. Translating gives CSVDKVTGGTGNEQFF.

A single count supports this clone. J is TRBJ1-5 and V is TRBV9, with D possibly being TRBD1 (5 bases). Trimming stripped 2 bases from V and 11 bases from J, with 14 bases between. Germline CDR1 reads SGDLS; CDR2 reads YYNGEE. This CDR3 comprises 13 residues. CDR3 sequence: CASSVGGAGSQHF. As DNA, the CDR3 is TGTGCCAGCAGCGTGGGAGGGGCTGGGTCCCAGCATTTT.

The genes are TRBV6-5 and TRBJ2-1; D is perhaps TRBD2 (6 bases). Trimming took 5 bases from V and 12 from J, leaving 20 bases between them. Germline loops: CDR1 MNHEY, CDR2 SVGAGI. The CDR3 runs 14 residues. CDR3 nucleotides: TGTGCCAGCAGTAAGGGACTGCCCCGATCCGGGCAGTTCTTC. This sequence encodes CASSKGLPRSGQFF.

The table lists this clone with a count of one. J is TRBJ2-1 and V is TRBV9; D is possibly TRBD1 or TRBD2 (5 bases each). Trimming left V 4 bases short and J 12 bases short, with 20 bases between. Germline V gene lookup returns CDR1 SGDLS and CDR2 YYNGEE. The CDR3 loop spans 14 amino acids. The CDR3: CASSFRDLEGGQFF. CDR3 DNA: TGTGCCAGCAGCTTCCGGGACCTCGAGGGCGGGCAGTTCTTC.

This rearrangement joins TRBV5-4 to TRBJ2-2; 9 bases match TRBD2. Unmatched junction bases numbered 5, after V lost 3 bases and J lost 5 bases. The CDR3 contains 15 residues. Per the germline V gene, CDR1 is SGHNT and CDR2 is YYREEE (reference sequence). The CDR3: CASSSGLALTGELFF. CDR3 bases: TGTGCCAGCAGCTCGGGACTAGCCCTTACCGGGGAGCTGTTTTTT.

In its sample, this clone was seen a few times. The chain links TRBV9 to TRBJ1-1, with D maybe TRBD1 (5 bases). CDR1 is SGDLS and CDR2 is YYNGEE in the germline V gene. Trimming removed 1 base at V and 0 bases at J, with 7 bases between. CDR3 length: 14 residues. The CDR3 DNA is TGTGCCAGCAGCGTACAGGGAATGAACACTGAAGCTTTCTTT. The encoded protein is CASSVQGMNTEAFF.

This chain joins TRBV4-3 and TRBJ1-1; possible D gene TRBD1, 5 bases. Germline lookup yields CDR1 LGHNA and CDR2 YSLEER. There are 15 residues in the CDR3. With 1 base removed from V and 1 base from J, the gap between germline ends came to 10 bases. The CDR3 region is CASSQARARNTEAFF. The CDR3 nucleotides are TGCGCCAGCAGCCAAGCCAGGGCGAGGAACACTGAAGCTTTCTTT.

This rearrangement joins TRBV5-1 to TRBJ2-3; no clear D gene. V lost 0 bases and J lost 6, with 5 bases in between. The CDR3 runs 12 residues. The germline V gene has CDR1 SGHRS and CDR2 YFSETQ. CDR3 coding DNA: TGCGCCAGCAGCTTGGTTACCGATACGCAGTATTTT. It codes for CASSLVTDTQYF.

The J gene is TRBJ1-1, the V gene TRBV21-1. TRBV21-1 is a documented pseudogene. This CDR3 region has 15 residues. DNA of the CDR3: TGTGCCAGCAGCCATATCGGGGCCCGGGACACTGAAGCTTTCTTT. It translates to CASSHIGARDTEAFF.

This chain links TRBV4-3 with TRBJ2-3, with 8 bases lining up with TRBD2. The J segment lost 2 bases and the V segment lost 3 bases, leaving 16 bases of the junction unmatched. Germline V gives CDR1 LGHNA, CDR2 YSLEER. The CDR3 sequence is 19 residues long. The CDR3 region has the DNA TGCGCCAGCAGCCAGGCACCTCTAGCGGGCCGACTGACCACAGATACGCAGTATTTT. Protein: CASSQAPLAGRLTTDTQYF.

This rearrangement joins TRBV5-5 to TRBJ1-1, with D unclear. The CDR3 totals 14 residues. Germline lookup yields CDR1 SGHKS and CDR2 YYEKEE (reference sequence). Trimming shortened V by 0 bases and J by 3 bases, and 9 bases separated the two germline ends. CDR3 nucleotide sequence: TGTGCCAGCAGCTTGGCGGTAAGGGACACTGAAGCTTTCTTT. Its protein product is CASSLAVRDTEAFF.

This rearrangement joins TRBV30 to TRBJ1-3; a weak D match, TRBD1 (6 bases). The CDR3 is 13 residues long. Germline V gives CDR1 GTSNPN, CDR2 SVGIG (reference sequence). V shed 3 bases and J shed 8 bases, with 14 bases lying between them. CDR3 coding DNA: TGTGCCTGGAGCGGGCAGCAGGGGTACACCATATATTTT. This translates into CAWSGQQGYTIYF. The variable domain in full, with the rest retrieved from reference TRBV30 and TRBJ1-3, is SQTIHQWPATLVQPVGSPLSLECTVEGTSNPNLYWYRQAAGRGLQLLFYSVGIGQISSEVPQNLSASRPQDRQFILSSKKLLLSDSGFYLCAWSGQQGYTIYFGEGSWLTVV.

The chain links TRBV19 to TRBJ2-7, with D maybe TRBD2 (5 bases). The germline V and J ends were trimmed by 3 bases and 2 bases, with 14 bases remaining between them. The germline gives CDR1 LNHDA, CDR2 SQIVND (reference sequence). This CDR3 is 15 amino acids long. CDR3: CASSISGVETYEQYF. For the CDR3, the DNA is TGTGCCAGTAGTATTTCCGGGGTCGAGACCTACGAGCAGTACTTC.

CDR3: CASSGLSTGGVTPNTGELFF. As DNA, the CDR3 is TGTGCCAGCAGTGGACTATCGACAGGGGGCGTCACCCCGAACACCGGGGAGCTGTTTTTT. This chain links TRBV2 with TRBJ2-2; 10 bases fit TRBD1. CDR3 length: 20 amino acids. Germline V CDR1 and CDR2: SNHLY, FYNNEI. V dropped 4 bases and J dropped 0; count of bases not matched to a gene: 14.

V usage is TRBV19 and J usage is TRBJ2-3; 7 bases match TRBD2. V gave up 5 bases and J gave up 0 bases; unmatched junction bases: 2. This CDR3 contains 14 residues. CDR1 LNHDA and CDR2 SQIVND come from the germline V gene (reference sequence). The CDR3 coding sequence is TGTGCCAGTAGTGGACTAGGGAGCACAGATACGCAGTATTTT. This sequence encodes CASSGLGSTDTQYF. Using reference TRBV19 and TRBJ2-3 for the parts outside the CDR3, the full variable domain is DGGITQSPKYLFRKEGQNVTLSCEQNLNHDAMYWYRQDPGQGLRLIYYSQIVNDFQKGDIAEGYSVSREKKESFPLTVTSAQKNPTAFYLCASSGLGSTDTQYFGPGTRLTVL.

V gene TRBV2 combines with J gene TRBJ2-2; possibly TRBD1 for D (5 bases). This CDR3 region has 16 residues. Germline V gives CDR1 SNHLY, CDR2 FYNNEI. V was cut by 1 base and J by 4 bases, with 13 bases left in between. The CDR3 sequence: CASSEGQTAFTGELFF. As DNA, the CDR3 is TGTGCCAGCAGTGAAGGCCAGACAGCGTTCACCGGGGAGCTGTTTTTT.

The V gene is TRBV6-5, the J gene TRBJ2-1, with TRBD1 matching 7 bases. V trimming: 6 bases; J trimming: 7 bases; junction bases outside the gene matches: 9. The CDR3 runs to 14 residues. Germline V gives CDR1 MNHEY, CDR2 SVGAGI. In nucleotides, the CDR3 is TGTGCCAGCAGCCCCGACAGGGAGAGGAATGAGCAGTTCTTC. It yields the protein CASSPDRERNEQFF.

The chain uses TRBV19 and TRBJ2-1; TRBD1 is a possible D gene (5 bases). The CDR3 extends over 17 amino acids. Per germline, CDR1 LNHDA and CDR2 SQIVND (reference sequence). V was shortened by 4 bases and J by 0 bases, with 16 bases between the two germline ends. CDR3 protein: CASSTLWGSPSYNEQFF. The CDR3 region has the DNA TGTGCCAGTAGTACCCTTTGGGGCAGTCCCTCCTACAATGAGCAGTTCTTC.

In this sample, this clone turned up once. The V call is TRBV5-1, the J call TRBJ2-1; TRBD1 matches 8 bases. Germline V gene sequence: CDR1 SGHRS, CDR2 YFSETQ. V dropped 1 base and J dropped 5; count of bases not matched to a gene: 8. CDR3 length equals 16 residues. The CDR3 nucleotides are TGCGCCAGCAGCTTGTCTCTGGACAGGGACAACAATGAGCAGTTCTTC. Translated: CASSLSLDRDNNEQFF.

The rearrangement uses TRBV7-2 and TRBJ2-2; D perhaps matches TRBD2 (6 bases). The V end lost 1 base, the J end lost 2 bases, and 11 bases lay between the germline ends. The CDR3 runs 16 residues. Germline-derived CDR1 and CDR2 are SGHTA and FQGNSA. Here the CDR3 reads CASSLGASVNTGELFF. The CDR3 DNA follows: TGTGCCAGCAGCTTAGGCGCTAGCGTAAACACCGGGGAGCTGTTTTTT.

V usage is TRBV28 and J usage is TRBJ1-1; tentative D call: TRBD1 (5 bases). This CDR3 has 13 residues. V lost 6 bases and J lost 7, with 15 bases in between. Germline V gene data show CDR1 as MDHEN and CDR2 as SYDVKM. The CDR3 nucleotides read TGTGCCAGCAGCACGAAAAACAGGAATGAAGCTTTCTTT. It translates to CASSTKNRNEAFF. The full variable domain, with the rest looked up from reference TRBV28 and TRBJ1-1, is DVKVTQSSRYLVKRTGEKVFLECVQDMDHENMFWYRQDPGLGLRLIYFSYDVKMKEKGDIPEGYSVSREKKERFSLILESASTNQTSMYLCASSTKNRNEAFFGQGTRLTVV.

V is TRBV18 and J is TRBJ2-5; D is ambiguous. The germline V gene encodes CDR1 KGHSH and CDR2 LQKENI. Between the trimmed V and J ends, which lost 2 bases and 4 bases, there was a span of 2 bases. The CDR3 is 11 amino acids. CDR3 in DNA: TGTGCCAGCTCACCAGCAGAGACCCAGTACTTC. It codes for CASSPAETQYF.

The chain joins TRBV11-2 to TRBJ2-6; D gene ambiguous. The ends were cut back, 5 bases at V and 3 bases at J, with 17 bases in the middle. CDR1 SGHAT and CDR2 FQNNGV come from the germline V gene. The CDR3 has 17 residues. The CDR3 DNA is TGTGCCAGCAGCCCTACAAGTAGCCCGGGTGGGGCCAACGTCCTGACTTTC. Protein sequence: CASSPTSSPGGANVLTF.

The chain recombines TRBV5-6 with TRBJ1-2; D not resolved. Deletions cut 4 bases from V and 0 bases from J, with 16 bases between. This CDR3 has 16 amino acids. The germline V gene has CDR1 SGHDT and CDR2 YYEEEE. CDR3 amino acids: CASSPPLGRANYGYTF. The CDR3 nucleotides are TGTGCCAGCAGCCCGCCCTTGGGAAGGGCTAACTATGGCTACACCTTC.

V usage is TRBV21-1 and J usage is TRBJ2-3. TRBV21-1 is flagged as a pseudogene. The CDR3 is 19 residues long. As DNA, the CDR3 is TGTGCCAGCAGCAATCCTTGGCCCAGTGGGATTTCCAACACAGATACGCAGTATTTT. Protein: CASSNPWPSGISNTDTQYF.

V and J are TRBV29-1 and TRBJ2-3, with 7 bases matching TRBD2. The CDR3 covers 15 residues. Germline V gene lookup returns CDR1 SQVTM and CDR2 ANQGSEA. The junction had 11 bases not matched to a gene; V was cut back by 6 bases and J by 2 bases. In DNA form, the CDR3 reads TGCAGCGTCGCCCTTTCCGGGACTAACACAGATACGCAGTATTTT. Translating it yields CSVALSGTNTDTQYF.

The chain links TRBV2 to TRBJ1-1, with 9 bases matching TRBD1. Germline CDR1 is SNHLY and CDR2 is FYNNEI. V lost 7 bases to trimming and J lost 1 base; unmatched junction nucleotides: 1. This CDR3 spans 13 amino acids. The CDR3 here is CASKDRGNTEAFF. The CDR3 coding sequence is TGTGCCAGCAAGGACAGGGGGAACACTGAAGCTTTCTTT.

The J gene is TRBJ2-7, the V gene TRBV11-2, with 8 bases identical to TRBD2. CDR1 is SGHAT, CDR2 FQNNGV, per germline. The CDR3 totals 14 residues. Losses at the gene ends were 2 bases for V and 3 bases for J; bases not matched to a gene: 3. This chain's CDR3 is CASSLSGGNYEQYF. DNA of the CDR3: TGTGCCAGCAGCTTATCGGGAGGGAACTACGAGCAGTACTTC.